These T cell receptor beta chains were read from a single sample in a study of blood T cell repertoires in COVID-19. Using immunoSEQ multiplex PCR, the repertoire was profiled, and TCRdb retains in-frame clones only, with some absent. Of 140,000 to 150,000 clones in the sample, 60% to 85% were seen once. Sequencing was carried out using peripheral blood. All receptors derive from a man aged 45-65 years with active or convalescent COVID-19. CDR3s include the opening cysteine and the closing phenylalanine or tryptophan. The D gene is left open where the match is weak. The size field is filled for only some rows; it gives once, few, many or a size class.

d_call: TRBD1
v_call: TRBV19
clone_size: NA
j_call: TRBJ2-2
cdr3_nt: TGTGCCACCGACCCAGGGGGCTACACCGGGGAGCTGTTTTTT
cdr3_aa: CATDPGGYTGELFF

d_call: TRBD1
v_call: TRBV5-1
clone_size: once
j_call: TRBJ2-2
cdr3_nt: TGCGCCAGCAGTTACACAGGGGGCAGGTACACCGGGGAGCTGTTTTTT
cdr3_aa: CASSYTGGRYTGELFF

d_call: NA
v_call: TRBV5-1
clone_size: once
j_call: TRBJ2-7
cdr3_nt: TGCGCCAGCAGCTTGGGTGCTGACTTAAGCTCCTACGAGCAGTACTTC
cdr3_aa: CASSLGADLSSYEQYF

d_call: NA
v_call: TRBV6-5
clone_size: NA
j_call: TRBJ1-5
cdr3_nt: TGTGCCAGCAACTCCGGGACACATAGCAATCAGCCCCAGCATTTT
cdr3_aa: CASNSGTHSNQPQHF

d_call: TRBD2
v_call: TRBV27
clone_size: NA
j_call: TRBJ2-3
cdr3_nt: TGTGCCAGCAGTTTACGACTAGCGGGGACTAGGTGGTATTTT
cdr3_aa: CASSLRLAGTRWYF

d_call: TRBD1
v_call: TRBV29-1
clone_size: NA
j_call: TRBJ1-3
cdr3_nt: TGCAGCGTTGGACAGGGGGCAACTGGAAACACCATATATTTT
cdr3_aa: CSVGQGATGNTIYF

d_call: TRBD2
v_call: TRBV4-1
clone_size: few
j_call: TRBJ2-1
cdr3_nt: TGCGCCAGCAGCCAAGATAGCGGGAGAGGTGCAGTTGAGCAGTTCTTC
cdr3_aa: CASSQDSGRGAVEQFF

d_call: TRBD2
v_call: TRBV29-1
clone_size: NA
j_call: TRBJ2-5
cdr3_nt: TGCAGCGTTGACACCCAGCGGGAGGGCCGAGAGACCCAGTACTTC
cdr3_aa: CSVDTQREGRETQYF

d_call: TRBD2
v_call: TRBV7-3
clone_size: NA
j_call: TRBJ2-3
cdr3_nt: TGTGCCAGCAGCCCTCAAGCGGGAGTAGCAGATACGCAGTATTTT
cdr3_aa: CASSPQAGVADTQYF

d_call: TRBD1
v_call: TRBV2
clone_size: NA
j_call: TRBJ2-1
cdr3_nt: TGTGCCAGCAGAGAGACAGGGAAAGCCTACAATGAGCAGTTCTTC
cdr3_aa: CASRETGKAYNEQFF

d_call: TRBD1
v_call: TRBV28
clone_size: NA
j_call: TRBJ1-5
cdr3_nt: TGTGCCAGCAGTCCCCAAACAGGGGGGAATAGCAATCAGCCCCAGCATTTT
cdr3_aa: CASSPQTGGNSNQPQHF

d_call: NA
v_call: TRBV27
clone_size: NA
j_call: TRBJ1-5
cdr3_nt: TGTGCCAGCAGCCACACAACGAGCAATCAGCCCCAGCATTTT
cdr3_aa: CASSHTTSNQPQHF

d_call: NA
v_call: TRBV19
clone_size: NA
j_call: TRBJ1-5
cdr3_nt: TGTGCCAGTAGCCTGGTGGGGGCCCTTCAGCCCCAGCATTTT
cdr3_aa: CASSLVGALQPQHF

d_call: TRBD1
v_call: TRBV7-2
clone_size: few
j_call: TRBJ1-6
cdr3_nt: TGTGCCAGCAGCACGGACAGGGGGCGAAACTCACCCCTCCACTTT
cdr3_aa: CASSTDRGRNSPLHF

d_call: TRBD2
v_call: TRBV9
clone_size: NA
j_call: TRBJ2-3
cdr3_nt: TGTGCCAGCAGCCCCTACCCCGGACTAGCGGGGGTCTTAGATACGCAGTATTTT
cdr3_aa: CASSPYPGLAGVLDTQYF

d_call: NA
v_call: TRBV28
clone_size: once
j_call: TRBJ2-3
cdr3_nt: TGTGCCAGCAGTTCCCTCACGGACTTCCCGACAGATACGCAGTATTTT
cdr3_aa: CASSSLTDFPTDTQYF

d_call: NA
v_call: TRBV2
clone_size: NA
j_call: TRBJ1-5
cdr3_nt: TGTGCCAGCCAACGAACCGGGGTACCCCAGCATTTT
cdr3_aa: CASQRTGVPQHF

d_call: TRBD2
v_call: TRBV7-3
clone_size: NA
j_call: TRBJ2-2
cdr3_nt: TGTGCCAGCAGCCCCGGGGAGGGGAGTGACACCGGGGAGCTGTTTTTT
cdr3_aa: CASSPGEGSDTGELFF

d_call: NA
v_call: TRBV9
clone_size: NA
j_call: TRBJ2-1
cdr3_nt: TGTGCCAGCAGCCCAAACGTTTTGGCGGGATCCAGTGAGCAGTTCTTC
cdr3_aa: CASSPNVLAGSSEQFF

d_call: NA
v_call: TRBV19
clone_size: NA
j_call: TRBJ1-3
cdr3_nt: TGTGCCAGTAGTCCCGGGGACACCATATATTTT
cdr3_aa: CASSPGDTIYF

d_call: TRBD2
v_call: TRBV5-4
clone_size: NA
j_call: TRBJ2-3
cdr3_nt: TGTGCCAGCAGCATGGGCGCGGGAGCAGATACGCAGTATTTT
cdr3_aa: CASSMGAGADTQYF

d_call: TRBD1
v_call: TRBV29-1
clone_size: NA
j_call: TRBJ1-2
cdr3_nt: TGCAGCGTGGATTCCGGGACAGGGTATGGCTACACCTTC
cdr3_aa: CSVDSGTGYGYTF

d_call: NA
v_call: TRBV28
clone_size: NA
j_call: TRBJ2-7
cdr3_nt: TGTGCCAGCACCTCTCCTGGGGCCGGGTTTCGCGCCGAGCAGTACTTC
cdr3_aa: CASTSPGAGFRAEQYF

d_call: NA
v_call: TRBV28
clone_size: NA
j_call: TRBJ2-7
cdr3_nt: TGTGCCAGCAGTTTGGGACACAGCTACGAGCAGTACTTC
cdr3_aa: CASSLGHSYEQYF

d_call: TRBD1
v_call: TRBV6-4
clone_size: NA
j_call: TRBJ1-5
cdr3_nt: TGTGCCAGCAGTGAAGTGTTTCGGCAGGGGGGTCAGCCCCAGCATTTT
cdr3_aa: CASSEVFRQGGQPQHF